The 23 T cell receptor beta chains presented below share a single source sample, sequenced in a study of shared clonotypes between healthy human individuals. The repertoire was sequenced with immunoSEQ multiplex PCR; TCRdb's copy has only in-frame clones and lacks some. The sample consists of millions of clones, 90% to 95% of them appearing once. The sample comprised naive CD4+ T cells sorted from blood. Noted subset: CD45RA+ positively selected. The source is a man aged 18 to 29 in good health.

The CDR3, as DNA: TGTGCCAGCAGCTACTCAGGGGTCGGCGAGCAGTACTTC. It is translated as CASSYSGVGEQYF. The rearrangement links TRBV5-6 to TRBJ2-7; D might be TRBD1 (6 bases). The germline gives CDR1 SGHDT, CDR2 YYEEEE. The CDR3 contains 13 residues. V lost 3 bases and J lost 6, with 13 bases in between.

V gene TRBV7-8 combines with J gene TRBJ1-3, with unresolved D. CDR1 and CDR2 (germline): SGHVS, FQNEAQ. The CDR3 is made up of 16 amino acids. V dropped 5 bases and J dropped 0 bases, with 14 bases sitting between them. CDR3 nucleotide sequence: TGTGCCAGCAGCCTATCTGGAGGGAACTCTGGAAACACCATATATTTT. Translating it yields CASSLSGGNSGNTIYF.

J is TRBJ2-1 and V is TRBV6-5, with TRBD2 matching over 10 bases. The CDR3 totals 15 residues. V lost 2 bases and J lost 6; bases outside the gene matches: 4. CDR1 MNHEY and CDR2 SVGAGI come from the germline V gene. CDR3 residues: CASSYLGLAANEQFF. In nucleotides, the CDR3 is TGTGCCAGCAGTTACCTTGGACTAGCGGCCAATGAGCAGTTCTTC.

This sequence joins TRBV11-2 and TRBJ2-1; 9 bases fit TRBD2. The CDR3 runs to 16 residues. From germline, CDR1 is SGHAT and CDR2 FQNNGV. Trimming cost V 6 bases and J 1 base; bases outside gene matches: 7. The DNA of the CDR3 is TGTGCCAGCAGGCTAGCGGGATTTGATTCCTACAATGAGCAGTTCTTC. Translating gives CASRLAGFDSYNEQFF. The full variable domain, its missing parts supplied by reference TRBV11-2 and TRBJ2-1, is EAGVAQSPRYKIIEKRQSVAFWCNPISGHATLYWYQQILGQGPKLLIQFQNNGVVDDSQLPKDRFSAERLKGVDSTLKIQPAKLEDSAVYLCASRLAGFDSYNEQFFGPGTRLTVL.

The CDR3 loop reads CAWSGDSFTEAFF. The CDR3 DNA follows: TGTGCCTGGAGCGGGGACAGCTTCACTGAAGCTTTCTTT. The chain employs TRBV30 and TRBJ1-1; 7 bases line up with TRBD1. Trimming at V came to 3 bases and at J to 4 bases, leaving 5 bases not matched to a gene. The CDR3 extends over 13 amino acids. CDR1 is GTSNPN, CDR2 SVGIG, per germline (reference sequence).

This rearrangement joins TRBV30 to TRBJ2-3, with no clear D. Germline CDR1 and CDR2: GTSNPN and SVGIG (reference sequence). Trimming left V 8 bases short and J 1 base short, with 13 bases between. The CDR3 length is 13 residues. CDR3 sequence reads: CALSPAGTDTQYF. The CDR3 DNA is TGTGCCCTGAGCCCAGCTGGCACAGATACGCAGTATTTT.

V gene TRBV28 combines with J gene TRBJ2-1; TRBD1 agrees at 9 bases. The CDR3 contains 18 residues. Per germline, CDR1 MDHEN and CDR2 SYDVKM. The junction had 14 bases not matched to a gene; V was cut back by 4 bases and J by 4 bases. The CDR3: CASSSYSGTGNQYNEQFF. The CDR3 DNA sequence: TGTGCCAGCAGTTCCTACTCCGGGACAGGGAACCAGTACAATGAGCAGTTCTTC.

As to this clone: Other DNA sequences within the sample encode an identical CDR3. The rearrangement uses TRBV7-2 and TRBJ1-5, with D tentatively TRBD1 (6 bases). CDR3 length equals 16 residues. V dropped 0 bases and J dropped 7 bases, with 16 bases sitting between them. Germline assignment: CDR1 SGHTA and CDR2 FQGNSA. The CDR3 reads CASSLAGQGLGQPQHF. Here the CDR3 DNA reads TGTGCCAGCAGCTTAGCGGGGCAGGGGCTGGGCCAGCCCCAGCATTTT.

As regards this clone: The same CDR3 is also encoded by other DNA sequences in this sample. Written as DNA, the CDR3 is TGTGCCAGCAGCTTGATGGCTAATTCACCCCTCCACTTT. It encodes CASSLMANSPLHF. The genes are TRBV7-3 and TRBJ1-6, with D unresolved. Trimming stripped 3 bases from V and 6 bases from J, with 6 bases between. Germline V gene sequence: CDR1 SGHTA, CDR2 FQGTGA. This CDR3 is built from 13 residues.

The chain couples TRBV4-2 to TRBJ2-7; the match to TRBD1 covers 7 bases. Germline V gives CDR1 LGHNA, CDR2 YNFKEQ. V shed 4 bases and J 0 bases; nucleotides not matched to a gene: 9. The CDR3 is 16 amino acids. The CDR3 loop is CASSPPGTAFSYEQYF. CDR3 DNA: TGTGCCAGCAGCCCCCCCGGGACAGCTTTCTCCTACGAGCAGTACTTC.

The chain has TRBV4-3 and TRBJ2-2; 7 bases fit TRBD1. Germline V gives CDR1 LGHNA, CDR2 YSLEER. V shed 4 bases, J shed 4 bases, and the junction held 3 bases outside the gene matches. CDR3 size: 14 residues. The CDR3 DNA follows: TGCGCCAGCAGCCCACGGACAGGCACCGGGGAGCTGTTTTTT. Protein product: CASSPRTGTGELFF.

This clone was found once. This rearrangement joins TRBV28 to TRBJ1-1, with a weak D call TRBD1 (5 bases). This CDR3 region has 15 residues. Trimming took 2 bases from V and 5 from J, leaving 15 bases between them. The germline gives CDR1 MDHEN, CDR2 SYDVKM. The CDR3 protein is CASSLGGNRGTEAFF. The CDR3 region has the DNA TGTGCCAGCAGTTTAGGGGGGAACAGAGGTACTGAAGCTTTCTTT.

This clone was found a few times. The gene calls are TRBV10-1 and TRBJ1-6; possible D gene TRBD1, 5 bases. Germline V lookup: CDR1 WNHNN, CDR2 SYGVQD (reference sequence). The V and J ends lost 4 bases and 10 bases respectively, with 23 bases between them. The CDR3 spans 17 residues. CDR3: CASSASGHGLNWSPLHF. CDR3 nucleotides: TGCGCCAGCAGTGCCTCCGGACACGGCCTTAATTGGTCACCCCTCCACTTT.

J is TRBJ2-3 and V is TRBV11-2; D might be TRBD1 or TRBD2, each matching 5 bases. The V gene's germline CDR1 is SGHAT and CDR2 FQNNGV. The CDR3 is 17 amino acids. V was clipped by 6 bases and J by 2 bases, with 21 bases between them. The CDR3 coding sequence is TGTGCCAGCAGATCCATGTACTCGAGGGGCTTCACAGATACGCAGTATTTT. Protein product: CASRSMYSRGFTDTQYF.

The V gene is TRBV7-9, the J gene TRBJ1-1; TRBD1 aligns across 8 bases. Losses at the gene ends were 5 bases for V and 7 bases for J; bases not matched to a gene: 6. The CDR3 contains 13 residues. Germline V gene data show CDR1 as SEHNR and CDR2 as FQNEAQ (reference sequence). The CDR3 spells CASSPRGRGEAFF. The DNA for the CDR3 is TGTGCCAGCAGCCCCAGGGGGCGCGGTGAAGCTTTCTTT.

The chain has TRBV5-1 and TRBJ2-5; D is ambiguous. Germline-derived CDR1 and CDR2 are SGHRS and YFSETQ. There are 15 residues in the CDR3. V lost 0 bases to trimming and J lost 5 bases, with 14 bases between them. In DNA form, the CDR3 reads TGCGCCAGCAGCTTGGAGATAGGATCGATGGAGACCCAGTACTTC. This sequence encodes CASSLEIGSMETQYF.

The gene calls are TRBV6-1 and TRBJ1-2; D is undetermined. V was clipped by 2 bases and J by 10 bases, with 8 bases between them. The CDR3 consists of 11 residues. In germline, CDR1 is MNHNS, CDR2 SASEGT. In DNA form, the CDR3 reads TGTGCCAGCAGTGAACATCCCTCCTACACCTTC. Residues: CASSEHPSYTF.

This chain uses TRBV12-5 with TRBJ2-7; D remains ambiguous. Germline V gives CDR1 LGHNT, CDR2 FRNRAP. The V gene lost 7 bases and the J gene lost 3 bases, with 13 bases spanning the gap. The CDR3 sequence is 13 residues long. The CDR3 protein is CASVKAGLYEQYF. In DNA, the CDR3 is TGTGCTAGTGTAAAGGCAGGCCTCTACGAGCAGTACTTC. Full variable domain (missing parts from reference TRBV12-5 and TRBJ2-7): DARVTQTPRHKVTEMGQEVTMRCQPILGHNTVFWYRQTMMQGLELLAYFRNRAPLDDSGMPKDRFSAEMPDATLATLKIQPSEPRDSAVYFCASVKAGLYEQYFGPGTRLTVT.

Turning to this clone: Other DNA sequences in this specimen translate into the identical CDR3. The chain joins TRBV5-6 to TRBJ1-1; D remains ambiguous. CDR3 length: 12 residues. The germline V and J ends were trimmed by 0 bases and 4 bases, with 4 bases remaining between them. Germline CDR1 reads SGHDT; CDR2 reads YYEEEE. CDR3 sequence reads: CASSLVATEAFF. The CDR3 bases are TGTGCCAGCAGCTTGGTCGCCACTGAAGCTTTCTTT.

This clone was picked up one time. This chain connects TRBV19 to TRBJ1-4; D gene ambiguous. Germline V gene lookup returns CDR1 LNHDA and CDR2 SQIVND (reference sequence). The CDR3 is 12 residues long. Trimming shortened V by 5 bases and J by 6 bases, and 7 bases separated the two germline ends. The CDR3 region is CASSVGDEKLFF. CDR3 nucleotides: TGTGCCAGTAGTGTGGGTGATGAAAAACTGTTTTTT.

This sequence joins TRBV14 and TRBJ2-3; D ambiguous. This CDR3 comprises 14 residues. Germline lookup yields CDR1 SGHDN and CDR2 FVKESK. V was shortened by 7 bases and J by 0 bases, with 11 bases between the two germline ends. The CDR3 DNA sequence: TGTGCCAGCAAGCTTTCAGGTAGCACAGATACGCAGTATTTT. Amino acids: CASKLSGSTDTQYF.

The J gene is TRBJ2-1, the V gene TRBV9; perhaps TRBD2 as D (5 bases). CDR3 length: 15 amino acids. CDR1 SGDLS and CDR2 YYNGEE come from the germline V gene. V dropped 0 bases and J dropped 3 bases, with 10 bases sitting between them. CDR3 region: CASSVEGGYYNEQFF. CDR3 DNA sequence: TGTGCCAGCAGCGTAGAGGGCGGGTACTACAATGAGCAGTTCTTC.

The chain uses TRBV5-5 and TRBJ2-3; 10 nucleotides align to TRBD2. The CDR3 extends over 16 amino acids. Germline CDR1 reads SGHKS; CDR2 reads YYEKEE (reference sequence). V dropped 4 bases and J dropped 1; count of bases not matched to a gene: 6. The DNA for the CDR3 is TGTGCCAGCAGCGTATCCGGGACTAGCGGCACAGATACGCAGTATTTT. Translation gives CASSVSGTSGTDTQYF.